This note documents a single T cell receptor (beta chain) sequence. Trimming took 0 bases from V and 0 from J, leaving 7 bases between them. The CDR3 is 15 residues long. Germline lookup yields CDR1 SGDLS and CDR2 YYNGEE. Seattle patient enrollment occurred during active infection, with longitudinal follow-up thereafter. These data originate in a study of blood T cell repertoires in COVID-19. Study at large: Sites across the United States, Italy and Spain contributed samples from acute and convalescent COVID-19. PBMCs, B-cell-depleted T cells, or T cells were the source of the cDNA or gDNA that made up the material.

Per the original data handling: Reference gene primers were amplified, and this amplification served to estimate nucleated cell counts. Clones were read by immunoSEQ multiplex PCR, and TCRdb kept only the in-frame ones, dropping some. That table gives V, J and clone size, and the DNA gave D and trimming. The profile shows 11,000 or so clones, around 71% of them singletons. The rearrangement links TRBV9 to TRBJ1-3; no clear D gene. This sequence originates from a man aged 55 to 70 with COVID-19, enrolled during active disease. Sequences were obtained from peripheral blood. CDR3 DNA sequence: TGTGCCAGCAGCGTAGGAGGTCCCTCTGGAAACACCATATATTTT. Encoded protein: CASSVGGPSGNTIYF.